This passage covers 14 T cell receptor beta chains from one sample sequenced in a study of Graves' ophthalmopathy and Graves' hyperthyroidism. As the template, RNA transcripts were used to amplify TCR beta CDR3 regions. HTBI primers were used in a first-round RT-PCR, which preceded a second-round multiplex PCR. Via MiXCR, TCRdb re-called the multiplex PCR reads, giving one row per CDR3 protein. This table holds almost 750,000 distinct CDR3 sequences, about 44% found once. Sequencing was performed on peripheral blood. These receptors were taken from an adult man with Graves' ophthalmopathy.

There are many counts of this clonotype. The rearrangement uses TRBV6-5 and TRBJ1-2; a weak D match, TRBD1 (6 bases). CDR1 and CDR2 (germline): MNHEY, SVGAGI. CDR3 size: 14 residues. The V end was cut by 6 bases, the J end by 3 bases, with 14 bases between. As DNA, the CDR3 is TGTGCCAGCAGCAGAGGGGGACGTCACTATGGCTACACCTTC. This translates into CASSRGGRHYGYTF.

The rearrangement joins TRBV29-1 to TRBJ1-2; the match to TRBD1 covers 8 bases. After removal of 4 bases from V and 0 bases from J, the junction contained 7 bases not matched to a gene. CDR1 is SQVTM, CDR2 ANQGSEA, per germline. CDR3 length: 15 residues. CDR3 residues: CSVGWDRRSNYGYTF. The CDR3 coding sequence is TGCAGCGTTGGGTGGGACAGGCGATCTAACTATGGCTACACCTTC. Based on the CDR3 plus reference TRBV29-1 and TRBJ1-2, the full variable domain is SAVISQKPSRDICQRGTSLTIQCQVDSQVTMMFWYRQQPGQSLTLIATANQGSEATYESGFVIDKFPISRPNLTFSTLTVSNMSPEDSSIYLCSVGWDRRSNYGYTFGSGTRLTVV.

V and J are TRBV7-2 and TRBJ2-7, with TRBD2 matching 8 bases. CDR3 length equals 16 residues. Germline lookup yields CDR1 SGHTA and CDR2 FQGNSA. V was pared by 1 base and J by 7 bases, with 12 bases of the junction left unmatched. CDR3 nucleotide sequence: TGTGCCAGCAGCTTAGATATCGCGGGAGGTCAGCTGGAGCAGTACTTC. Translated, it gives CASSLDIAGGQLEQYF.

In this sample, this clonotype turned up a few times. The genes are TRBV3-1 and TRBJ1-6, with D hard to call. The ends were cut back, 4 bases at V and 13 bases at J, with 14 bases in the middle. The CDR3 is 13 amino acids. Germline-derived CDR1 and CDR2 are LGHDT and YNNKEL (reference sequence). CDR3 amino acids: CASSRRGGDPLHF. In nucleotides, the CDR3 is TGTGCCAGCAGCCGCCGAGGCGGGGATCCCCTCCACTTT. Together with reference TRBV3-1 and TRBJ1-6, the CDR3 gives the full variable domain: DTAVSQTPKYLVTQMGNDKSIKCEQNLGHDTMYWYKQDSKKFLKIMFSYNNKELIINETVPNRFSPKSPDKAHLNLHINSLELGDSAVYFCASSRRGGDPLHFGNGTRLTVT.

Regarding this clonotype: An end of the junction does not agree with germline; a read error may underlie this. The chain links TRBV15 to TRBJ2-7; D possibly corresponds to TRBD1 (5 bases). Germline lookup yields CDR1 LNHNV and CDR2 YYDKDF (reference sequence). The CDR3 extends over 15 amino acids. The CDR3 nucleotides read TGTGCCACCAGCAGAACAGGTTTCGAGTCCTGCGAGCAGTACTTC. Translation: CATSRTGFESCEQYF.

On this clonotype: Lacking the conserved final phenylalanine or tryptophan, this CDR3 likely reflects a read error. The DNA is omitted, as the CDR3 cannot be located on it reliably, and the CDR3 follows TCRdb's listing. The chain combines TRBV7-9 with TRBJ1-1. The CDR3 length equals 9 residues, ends included. The germline gives CDR1 SEHNR, CDR2 FQNEAQ (reference sequence). The CDR3 is CASSRTANY.

This sequence joins TRBV29-1 and TRBJ2-7, with 8 bases matching TRBD2. Germline CDR1 is SQVTM and CDR2 is ANQGSEA. V shed 8 bases and J 6 bases; nucleotides not matched to a gene: 9. This CDR3 has 12 residues. CDR3 in amino acids: CSSYGGGFEQYF. The CDR3 DNA reads TGCAGCAGTTACGGGGGGGGATTCGAGCAGTACTTC.

The J gene is TRBJ1-1, the V gene TRBV10-3, with D perhaps TRBD1 (5 bases). From germline, CDR1 is ENHRY and CDR2 SYGVKD. Deletions cut 10 bases from V and 0 bases from J, with 21 bases between. CDR3 size: 16 residues. CDR3 sequence (DNA): TGTGCCAGCATCACGAGGGACGGCTACATGAACACTGAAGCTTTCTTT. As protein: CASITRDGYMNTEAFF.

The V gene is TRBV11-2, the J gene TRBJ2-5; possible D gene TRBD1, 5 bases. V was pared by 7 bases and J by 5 bases, with 17 bases between. The CDR3 length is 14 residues. Germline assignment: CDR1 SGHAT and CDR2 FQNNGV. The CDR3 DNA is TGTGCCAGCAACCAAGTAAGGGGTCGGGAGACCCAGTACTTC. This encodes CASNQVRGRETQYF. The whole variable domain, remainder taken from reference TRBV11-2 and TRBJ2-5, is EAGVAQSPRYKIIEKRQSVAFWCNPISGHATLYWYQQILGQGPKLLIQFQNNGVVDDSQLPKDRFSAERLKGVDSTLKIQPAKLEDSAVYLCASNQVRGRETQYFGPGTRLLVL.

This sequence joins TRBV29-1 and TRBJ1-2; 7 bases agree with TRBD1. There are 12 residues in the CDR3. CDR1 and CDR2 (germline): SQVTM, ANQGSEA. V lost 6 bases and J lost 6; bases outside the gene matches: 7. The CDR3 reads CSVVQGRNGYTF. The CDR3 DNA sequence: TGCAGCGTCGTACAGGGGAGGAATGGCTACACCTTC.

This clonotype was found a few times. V gene TRBV7-9 combines with J gene TRBJ1-2; TRBD1 agrees at 7 bases. Germline CDR1 and CDR2: SEHNR and FQNEAQ (reference sequence). The CDR3 contains 15 residues. After removal of 4 bases from V and 5 bases from J, the junction contained 10 bases not matched to a gene. The CDR3 DNA reads TGTGCCAGCAGCTCAACCCCTGAGGGGGCATATGGCTACACCTTC. This sequence encodes CASSSTPEGAYGYTF.

The rearrangement joins TRBV10-3 to TRBJ2-5; D may match TRBD1 or TRBD2 (6 bases each). Looked up from germline, CDR1 is ENHRY and CDR2 is SYGVKD. V shed 7 bases and J shed 5 bases, with 23 bases lying between them. The CDR3 extends over 16 amino acids. CDR3 loop: CAIKGGRRLAGETQYF. CDR3 sequence (DNA): TGTGCCATCAAGGGGGGCCGACGCCTCGCAGGGGAGACCCAGTACTTC.

The chain couples TRBV20-1 to TRBJ2-5, with 7 bases aligning to TRBD2. Germline trimming cut 6 bases from V and 1 base from J; bases unmatched to any gene: 8. The CDR3 is made up of 14 amino acids. Per the germline V gene, CDR1 is DFQATT and CDR2 is SNEGSKA (reference sequence). DNA for the CDR3: TGCAGTGCCGCCGCCGAGCGGGGCCAAGAGACCCAGTACTTC. This encodes CSAAAERGQETQYF.

To note about this clonotype: The germline gene is not matched at one end of the junction; a read error may be the cause. The rearrangement uses TRBV7-9 and TRBJ2-7; TRBD2 is a possible D gene (6 bases). This CDR3 contains 17 residues. Germline V gives CDR1 SEHNR, CDR2 FQNEAQ (reference sequence). As DNA, the CDR3 is TGCGCCAGCAGCCAAGATCTGGGCCGGGGGAACACCTACGAGCAGTACTTC. Protein product: CASSQDLGRGNTYEQYF.